The 32 T cell receptor beta chains below come from one sample, sequenced in a study of blood T cells in healthy people across ages. Next came a second PCR, run for about 7 to 12 cycles, which used a sample-barcoded 5' primer along with a J-beta primer mix. TCRdb reanalysed the 5' RACE reads using MiXCR and keeps one entry per CDR3 protein. The table lists about a million distinct CDR3 sequences, roughly 48% of them singletons. Sequenced input: blood. The receptors here all came from a young man in good health.

The chain combines TRBV18 with TRBJ1-2; D gene uncertain. CDR1 and CDR2 (germline): KGHSH, LQKENI. The CDR3 totals 15 residues. Trimming cost V 2 bases and J 6 bases, with 16 bases left between them. The CDR3 DNA sequence: TGTGCCAGCTCACCAGGAGAGGGTACAGTCGATGGCTACACCTTC. This codes for CASSPGEGTVDGYTF.

The chain has TRBV15 and TRBJ2-7; the D is unclear. V was clipped by 0 bases and J by 5 bases, with 8 bases between them. CDR3 length equals 13 residues. Germline V gene sequence: CDR1 LNHNV, CDR2 YYDKDF (reference sequence). CDR3 DNA sequence: TGTGCCACCAGCAGAGATTACAGAAACGAGCAGTACTTC. Translated: CATSRDYRNEQYF. The whole variable domain, filled in from reference TRBV15 and TRBJ2-7, reads DAMVIQNPRYQVTQFGKPVTLSCSQTLNHNVMYWYQQKSSQAPKLLFHYYDKDFNNEADTPDNFQSRRPNTSFCFLDIRSPGLGDTAMYLCATSRDYRNEQYFGPGTRLTVT.

The gene calls are TRBV28 and TRBJ2-7; TRBD1 matches at 9 bases. The junction had 7 bases not matched to a gene; V was cut back by 10 bases and J by 0 bases. This CDR3 contains 14 residues. Per the germline V gene, CDR1 is MDHEN and CDR2 is SYDVKM. The DNA for the CDR3 is TGTGCCACCGCCGGGACAGGGCTCTCCTACGAGCAGTACTTC. The encoded protein is CATAGTGLSYEQYF.

This clonotype was recorded a few times. V is TRBV7-8 and J is TRBJ2-5; D is perhaps TRBD1 (6 bases). Germline V gives CDR1 SGHVS, CDR2 FQNEAQ. With 3 bases removed from V and 3 bases from J, the gap between germline ends came to 8 bases. The CDR3 length is 13 residues. CDR3 region: CASSFQGKETQYF. CDR3 DNA: TGTGCCAGCAGCTTCCAGGGGAAAGAGACCCAGTACTTC.

This clonotype was detected only a few times. The V call is TRBV7-2, the J call TRBJ1-2; D ambiguous. This CDR3 comprises 16 residues. CDR1 and CDR2 (germline): SGHTA, FQGNSA. Trimming removed 0 bases from V and 0 bases from J, with 11 bases in between. The CDR3, as DNA: TGTGCCAGCAGCTTAGCTAGCACATCAGCTAACTATGGCTACACCTTC. Translating gives CASSLASTSANYGYTF.

The CDR3 DNA follows: TGTGCCAGCAGTTCCATACTAGCCCAAGAGACCCAGTACTTC. Translated, it gives CASSSILAQETQYF. The chain uses TRBV6-6 and TRBJ2-5; D is perhaps TRBD2 (6 bases). V dropped 4 bases and J dropped 1 base, with 10 bases sitting between them. This CDR3 has 14 residues. Per germline, CDR1 MNHNY and CDR2 SVGAGI (reference sequence).

The chain carries TRBV12-3 or TRBV12-4 and TRBJ2-3; possibly TRBD1 for D (5 bases). V lost 3 bases and J 2 bases, leaving 9 bases between the germline ends. CDR3 length equals 14 residues. CDR3 in amino acids: CASSFVGLTDTQYF. The CDR3, as DNA: TGTGCCAGCAGTTTCGTGGGGCTCACAGATACGCAGTATTTT.

The chain carries TRBV29-1 and TRBJ2-2; 7 bases are shared with TRBD2. The CDR3 is 13 residues long. The ends lost 7 bases at V and 5 bases at J; junction bases unmatched: 7. CDR1 is SQVTM and CDR2 is ANQGSEA in the germline V gene. CDR3 protein: CSGGTTNTGELFF. In DNA form, the CDR3 reads TGCAGCGGCGGGACTACCAATACCGGGGAGCTGTTTTTT.

This clonotype was seen only a few times. J is TRBJ1-5 and V is TRBV27; a weak D match, TRBD1 (5 bases). V lost 2 bases, J lost 7 bases, and 12 bases lay in between. The CDR3 consists of 14 residues. Germline V gene sequence: CDR1 MNHEY, CDR2 SMNVEV (reference sequence). CDR3 amino acids: CASSLKGEGQPQHF. CDR3 sequence (DNA): TGTGCCAGCAGTTTAAAAGGGGAGGGGCAGCCCCAGCATTTT.

This clonotype has only a few counts. The V gene is TRBV29-1, the J gene TRBJ2-2; 10 bases align to TRBD1. The CDR3 has 14 amino acids. Trimming removed 3 bases from V and 7 bases from J; junction bases left unmatched: 5. Per germline, CDR1 SQVTM and CDR2 ANQGSEA. CDR3 residues: CSVDRQGASGELFF. CDR3 in DNA: TGCAGCGTTGACCGACAGGGGGCGAGCGGGGAGCTGTTTTTT.

As DNA, the CDR3 is TGTGCCAGCAGTTTAGGACCTCAGGGTAATGAAAAACTGTTTTTT. It translates to CASSLGPQGNEKLFF. The chain has TRBV12-3 or TRBV12-4 and TRBJ1-4, with TRBD1 as a possible D gene (5 bases). V was pared by 1 base and J by 4 bases, with 10 bases between. The CDR3 runs to 15 residues.

V and J are TRBV20-1 and TRBJ2-1; D unresolved. V was pared by 5 bases and J by 10 bases, with 12 bases between. The germline V gene encodes CDR1 DFQATT and CDR2 SNEGSKA (reference sequence). This CDR3 has 11 amino acids. This CDR3 is CSAEVRIEQFF. The CDR3 nucleotides read TGCAGTGCTGAGGTCCGTATCGAGCAGTTCTTC.

This clonotype was seen just once. The V call is TRBV9, the J call TRBJ2-5; D not certain. CDR1 is SGDLS and CDR2 is YYNGEE in the germline V gene. Trimming removed 0 bases from V and 4 bases from J, with 13 bases in between. The CDR3 sequence is 15 residues long. The CDR3 region has the DNA TGTGCCAGCAGCGTAGATCAGGAGTCGAGAGAGACCCAGTACTTC. This sequence encodes CASSVDQESRETQYF.

There are a few counts of this clonotype. The chain combines TRBV28 with TRBJ2-1, with a possible D match to TRBD1 (5 bases). V was clipped by 10 bases and J by 0 bases, with 13 bases between them. Germline-derived CDR1 and CDR2 are MDHEN and SYDVKM. CDR3 length: 14 residues. Written as DNA, the CDR3 is TGTGCCACCAAGGACATATCCTCCTACAATGAGCAGTTCTTC. It specifies CATKDISSYNEQFF.

This clonotype was detected a few times. J is TRBJ1-2 and V is TRBV4-2; 7 nucleotides match TRBD1. Germline trimming cut 1 base from V and 2 bases from J; bases unmatched to any gene: 10. The CDR3 consists of 17 residues. The germline CDR1 and CDR2 sequences are LGHNA and YNFKEQ. CDR3 loop: CASSQVHGDRENYGYTF. The CDR3 DNA follows: TGTGCCAGCAGCCAAGTTCATGGAGACAGGGAAAACTATGGCTACACCTTC.

This clonotype was seen a handful of times. J is TRBJ2-2 and V is TRBV7-9; unclear D gene. The CDR3 has 12 amino acids. Germline CDR1 and CDR2: SEHNR and FQNEAQ (reference sequence). V was trimmed by 7 bases and J by 3 bases, leaving 6 bases between them. The CDR3 DNA is TGTGCCAGCACTGGGGACACCGGGGAGCTGTTTTTT. It codes for CASTGDTGELFF.

This clonotype was seen only once. This sequence joins TRBV20-1 and TRBJ2-1, with D unresolved. The J call could be wrong; TRBJ2-7 is a better fit for the DNA end. This CDR3 is built from 11 residues. Per the germline V gene, CDR1 is DFQATT and CDR2 is SNEGSKA (reference sequence). CDR3 sequence reads: CSGAVNYEQYF. CDR3 nucleotides: TGCAGTGGGGCCGTTAACTACGAGCAGTACTTC.

The chain recombines TRBV6-6 with TRBJ1-2; 10 bases map to TRBD1. This CDR3 is built from 13 residues. The junction had 1 base not matched to a gene; V was cut back by 2 bases and J by 7 bases. CDR1 MNHNY and CDR2 SVGAGI come from the germline V gene (reference sequence). Here the CDR3 reads CASSYRDRGGYTF. The CDR3 region has the DNA TGTGCCAGCAGTTACCGGGACAGGGGTGGCTACACCTTC.

This clonotype was recorded many times. The CDR3: CASSLSYYNEQFF. CDR3 nucleotides: TGTGCCAGCAGCTTGTCGTATTACAATGAGCAGTTCTTC. This sequence joins TRBV27 and TRBJ2-1; D is uncertain. V lost 6 bases to trimming and J lost 4 bases, with 10 bases between them. Germline CDR1 is MNHEY and CDR2 is SMNVEV (reference sequence). This CDR3 has 13 amino acids.

As for this clonotype: A read error may produce the germline difference seen at one junction end. The chain has TRBV7-6 and TRBJ1-1; TRBD1 matches 11 bases. Germline CDR1 is SGHVS and CDR2 is FNYEAQ. The CDR3 is 15 amino acids. The CDR3 bases are TGTGCCGGCAGCTCAGCCGGGACAGGGGGTACTGAAGCTTTCTTT. Translation gives CAGSSAGTGGTEAFF.

This clonotype has only a few counts. V is TRBV4-1 and J is TRBJ2-7; 10 bases agree with TRBD2. The ends lost 0 bases at V and 3 bases at J; junction bases unmatched: 11. Germline lookup yields CDR1 MGHRA and CDR2 YSYEKL. The CDR3 covers 18 residues. The CDR3 bases are TGCGCCAGCAGCCAAGATGGGGAGGTAGCGGGAGGTTACTACGAGCAGTACTTC. It specifies CASSQDGEVAGGYYEQYF.

This clonotype was recorded at least ten times. This chain joins TRBV15 and TRBJ2-1; 8 nucleotides agree with TRBD2. V shed 4 bases and J 7 bases; nucleotides not matched to a gene: 9. The CDR3 runs to 15 residues. The germline V gene encodes CDR1 LNHNV and CDR2 YYDKDF (reference sequence). The CDR3 DNA follows: TGTGCCACCAGCATCGGGGGGGGGCGGATTAATGAGCAGTTCTTC. Protein sequence: CATSIGGGRINEQFF.

The chain carries TRBV7-2 and TRBJ1-5; 7 bases fit TRBD1. The CDR3 sequence is 16 residues long. J gave up 6 bases and V 1 base, and 9 bases lay outside the gene matches. Germline V CDR1 and CDR2: SGHTA, FQGNSA. Here the CDR3 DNA reads TGTGCCAGCAGCTTAGACACAGGGGTTCGGAGTCAGCCCCAGCATTTT. It translates to CASSLDTGVRSQPQHF.

The J gene is TRBJ2-3, the V gene TRBV20-1; no clear D gene. V gave up 2 bases and J gave up 3 bases, with 15 bases separating them. The CDR3 consists of 15 residues. The germline V gene encodes CDR1 DFQATT and CDR2 SNEGSKA (reference sequence). This chain's CDR3 is CSARPYLEYTDTQYF. The CDR3 bases are TGCAGTGCTAGACCGTACTTAGAGTATACAGATACGCAGTATTTT.

A few counts support this clonotype. The chain joins TRBV3-1 to TRBJ2-7, with 11 positions matching TRBD2. V lost 1 base and J lost 6; bases outside the gene matches: 8. The length of the CDR3 is 16 residues. The germline V gene has CDR1 LGHDT and CDR2 YNNKEL (reference sequence). CDR3 loop: CASSQAGTSGLSEQYF. The DNA of the CDR3 is TGTGCCAGCAGCCAAGCCGGGACTAGCGGCTTGTCCGAGCAGTACTTC.

This clonotype was observed a handful of times. This chain connects TRBV5-1 to TRBJ1-5; possible D gene TRBD1, 5 bases. This CDR3 region has 14 residues. V was pared by 0 bases and J by 6 bases, with 10 bases between. Looked up from germline, CDR1 is SGHRS and CDR2 is YFSETQ. CDR3 coding DNA: TGCGCCAGCAGCTTGGGACGGGGGAGTCAGCCCCAGCATTTT. Translating it yields CASSLGRGSQPQHF. Complete variable domain (other parts from reference TRBV5-1 and TRBJ1-5): KAGVTQTPRYLIKTRGQQVTLSCSPISGHRSVSWYQQTPGQGLQFLFEYFSETQRNKGNFPGRFSGRQFSNSRSEMNVSTLELGDSALYLCASSLGRGSQPQHFGDGTRLSIL.

Only a few counts were recorded for this clonotype. This chain joins TRBV6-5 and TRBJ1-1; D gene unclear. CDR3 length: 14 amino acids. Germline assignment: CDR1 MNHEY and CDR2 SVGAGI. The ends were cut back, 5 bases at V and 5 bases at J, with 15 bases in the middle. CDR3 coding DNA: TGTGCCAGCAGTGAGAGGAACCCGAATACTGAAGCTTTCTTT. Translating it yields CASSERNPNTEAFF.

This sequence joins TRBV28 and TRBJ2-7, with TRBD2 matching 9 bases. The CDR3 is 15 amino acids. In germline, CDR1 is MDHEN, CDR2 SYDVKM. Unmatched junction bases numbered 8, after V lost 6 bases and J lost 2 bases. CDR3 residues: CASSYSGGSTYEQYF. The CDR3 DNA reads TGTGCCAGCAGCTATAGCGGGGGCTCGACCTACGAGCAGTACTTC.

The rearrangement uses TRBV6-1 and TRBJ2-7; tentatively, D is TRBD1 or TRBD2 (6 bases each). Germline V gene lookup returns CDR1 MNHNS and CDR2 SASEGT. CDR3 length: 14 residues. V lost 10 bases to trimming and J lost 0 bases, with 16 bases between them. The CDR3 DNA is TGTGCCAAGGGAGGACAGTCCTCCTCCTACGAGCAGTACTTC. It yields the protein CAKGGQSSSYEQYF.

As to this clonotype: The germline gene is not matched at one end of the junction; a read error may be the cause. The chain couples TRBV7-9 to TRBJ1-2; TRBD1 matches at 7 bases. The length of the CDR3 is 15 residues. CDR1 and CDR2 from the germline V gene are SEHNR and FQNEAQ (reference sequence). The CDR3 here is CANSGFDREKDGYTF. The CDR3 nucleotides read TGTGCCAACAGCGGGTTCGACAGGGAAAAGGATGGCTACACCTTC.

This rearrangement joins TRBV20-1 to TRBJ1-2; no clear D gene. With 8 bases removed from V and 2 bases from J, the gap between germline ends came to 9 bases. This CDR3 has 11 amino acids. CDR1 and CDR2 (germline): DFQATT, SNEGSKA (reference sequence). This chain's CDR3 is CSPPRNYGYTF. DNA of the CDR3: TGCAGTCCACCAAGGAACTATGGCTACACCTTC.

The V gene is TRBV4-1, the J gene TRBJ1-4, with unresolved D. CDR3 length: 16 residues. V dropped 3 bases and J dropped 4 bases, with 15 bases sitting between them. Germline loops: CDR1 MGHRA, CDR2 YSYEKL. The chain's CDR3 is CASSQVVLGINEKLFF. For the CDR3, the DNA is TGCGCCAGCAGCCAGGTTGTTCTTGGCATTAATGAAAAACTGTTTTTT.